This entry lists 8 T cell receptor beta chains sequenced from one sample in a study of T cell responses to AZD1222 COVID-19 vaccine. The table came from immunoSEQ multiplex PCR; TCRdb's copy has only in-frame clones and leaves some out. The table lists about 150,000 clones, around nine tenths of them singletons. Specimen: peripheral blood, collected on day 0 of AZD1222 vaccination. The receptors were sampled from an adult in good health.

The chain recombines TRBV11-2 with TRBJ1-4, with 12 bases that match TRBD1. Trimming cost V 1 base and J 7 bases; bases outside gene matches: 1. Looked up from germline, CDR1 is SGHAT and CDR2 is FQNNGV. There are 15 residues in the CDR3. CDR3 amino acids: CASSLGDRGLEKLFF. CDR3 DNA: TGTGCCAGCAGCTTAGGGGACAGGGGGCTTGAAAAACTGTTTTTT.

V is TRBV30 and J is TRBJ2-7; D gene uncertain. Germline CDR1 reads GTSNPN; CDR2 reads SVGIG (reference sequence). V was trimmed by 1 base and J by 2 bases, leaving 12 bases between them. The CDR3 is made up of 14 amino acids. CDR3 sequence reads: CAWSEGPAAYEQYF. As DNA, the CDR3 is TGTGCCTGGAGTGAGGGCCCTGCAGCCTACGAGCAGTACTTC.

CDR3 residues: CASSFPGGYEQYF. In DNA form, the CDR3 reads TGTGCCAGCAGCTTTCCGGGGGGCTACGAGCAGTACTTC. The chain combines TRBV7-9 with TRBJ2-7; 7 bases fit TRBD2. This CDR3 region has 13 residues. From germline, CDR1 is SEHNR and CDR2 FQNEAQ (reference sequence). J was trimmed by 3 bases and V by 3 bases; bases with no gene match: 2.

This chain connects TRBV27 to TRBJ2-3; 10 bases align to TRBD2. V was clipped by 3 bases and J by 3 bases; unmatched bases: 6. Germline CDR1 reads MNHEY; CDR2 reads SMNVEV (reference sequence). CDR3 size: 16 residues. CDR3 DNA sequence: TGTGCCAGCAGTTTTCAAGCGGGGGGGATAACAGATACGCAGTATTTT. It specifies CASSFQAGGITDTQYF.

The gene calls are TRBV9 and TRBJ2-3; D uncertain. In germline, CDR1 is SGDLS, CDR2 YYNGEE. The CDR3 spans 14 residues. Between the trimmed V and J ends, which lost 4 bases and 6 bases, there was a span of 15 bases. The CDR3 DNA reads as TGTGCCAGCAGCTCCGAGATGAGATCGGATACGCAGTATTTT. It is translated as CASSSEMRSDTQYF.

The J gene is TRBJ2-5, the V gene TRBV15; D ambiguous. CDR1 and CDR2 (germline): LNHNV, YYDKDF (reference sequence). With 0 bases removed from V and 5 bases from J, the gap between germline ends came to 7 bases. The CDR3 is made up of 13 amino acids. CDR3 protein: CATSRDIGETQYF. The CDR3 coding sequence is TGTGCCACCAGCAGAGATATAGGGGAGACCCAGTACTTC.

This chain links TRBV6-6 with TRBJ1-1; tentative D call: TRBD1 (5 bases). Germline-derived CDR1 and CDR2 are MNHNY and SVGAGI (reference sequence). Trimming pared 0 bases from V and 10 bases from J, leaving 12 bases between. This CDR3 is built from 13 residues. This CDR3 is CASSYSWDLGAFF. The DNA of the CDR3 is TGTGCCAGCAGTTACTCCTGGGACTTGGGAGCTTTCTTT.

The chain has TRBV6-5 and TRBJ1-3; 7 bases are shared with TRBD1. V lost 6 bases to trimming and J lost 0 bases; unmatched junction nucleotides: 5. CDR3 length: 15 amino acids. Germline lookup yields CDR1 MNHEY and CDR2 SVGAGI. The DNA for the CDR3 is TGTGCCAGCAGCACTGACAGGGTCTCTGGAAACACCATATATTTT. Protein: CASSTDRVSGNTIYF.